This TCR beta chain was captured in a study of neurological immune-mediated disorders. Overall study results and limits: Multiple sclerosis patients had less TCR clonal expansion than even healthy controls, unlike HTLV-1-associated myelopathy.

This clonotype was detected many times. Its antigen remains unidentified. Germline CDR1 MNHEY, CDR2 SVGEGT. With V trimmed by 5 bases and J by 4 bases, 18 bases remained unmatched. The CDR3 loop spans 19 amino acids. MiXCR was run by TCRdb on the 5' RACE reads, yielding one entry per CDR3 protein. Found here are tens of thousands of distinct CDR3 sequences, approximately 17% of them singletons; the top ten hold 15%. The chain employs TRBV6-2 or TRBV6-3 and TRBJ2-2; 8 nucleotides align to TRBD2. What was sequenced was PBMCs. This clonotype was obtained from a woman between 40 and 50 years old in good health. CDR3 nucleotides: TGTGCCAGCAGTACCCGCCCAGCGGGGGAACTTAGGGGCACCGGGGAGCTGTTTTTT. This encodes CASSTRPAGELRGTGELFF.